The 27 T cell receptor beta chains in this list originate from one sample, sequenced in a study. TCRdb processed the RT-PCR reads anew with MiXCR; each CDR3 protein has one entry. The sample carries 650,000 to 800,000 distinct CDR3 sequences, around 14% recorded once. The sample was memory CD4+ T cells from blood. The receptors shown here come from a female donor in good health, serving as a healthy control.

The rearrangement links TRBV20-1 to TRBJ2-3; TRBD1 might be the D (6 bases). Per the germline V gene, CDR1 is DFQATT and CDR2 is SNEGSKA (reference sequence). The CDR3 covers 13 residues. CDR3: CRAWTASTDTQYF. In DNA form, the CDR3 reads TGCAGAGCCTGGACAGCCAGCACAGATACGCAGTATTTT.

This clonotype was seen repeatedly, ten times or more. The chain combines TRBV10-3 with TRBJ1-1; D not resolved. This CDR3 contains 16 residues. Germline values: CDR1 ENHRY, CDR2 SYGVKD. V was clipped by 0 bases and J by 4 bases, with 15 bases between them. The CDR3 DNA reads TGTGCCATCAGTGAGTCTGGGCCCCTAGTAGGCACTGAAGCTTTCTTT. This translates into CAISESGPLVGTEAFF.

This clonotype was counted only a few times. The chain couples TRBV18 to TRBJ1-1; no clear D. Deletions cut 8 bases from V and 1 base from J, with 17 bases between. This CDR3 contains 15 residues. CDR1 and CDR2 from the germline V gene are KGHSH and LQKENI. CDR3 loop: CASRRVGSPNTEAFF. The CDR3 nucleotides read TGTGCCAGCCGCCGAGTGGGCAGCCCGAACACTGAAGCTTTCTTT.

The gene calls are TRBV20-1 and TRBJ2-1; 9 nucleotides match TRBD2. V was pared by 3 bases and J by 3 bases, with 6 bases of the junction left unmatched. Germline CDR1 is DFQATT and CDR2 is SNEGSKA (reference sequence). CDR3 length: 15 residues. CDR3 bases: TGCAGTGCTAGGAGACTAGCGGACCTCTACAATGAGCAGTTCTTC. Protein product: CSARRLADLYNEQFF.

The genes are TRBV13 and TRBJ2-1; D unresolved. The CDR3 extends over 13 amino acids. With 5 bases removed from V and 12 bases from J, the gap between germline ends came to 17 bases. Germline assignment: CDR1 PRHDT and CDR2 FYEKMQ (reference sequence). Written as DNA, the CDR3 is TGTGCCAGCAGCCAAGGACCCATCACCGGGCAGTTCTTC. Its translation is CASSQGPITGQFF.

CDR3 protein: CASSGRYEQYF. The CDR3 coding sequence is TGTGCCAGCAGCGGGCGCTACGAGCAGTACTTC. The rearrangement links TRBV3-1 to TRBJ2-7, with unresolved D. This CDR3 spans 11 amino acids. Germline V lookup: CDR1 LGHDT, CDR2 YNNKEL (reference sequence). Deletions cut 5 bases from V and 3 bases from J, with 5 bases between.

There are a few counts of this clonotype. The rearrangement links TRBV2 to TRBJ2-2; no definite D call. V was cut by 0 bases and J by 0 bases, with 11 bases left in between. The CDR3 covers 17 residues. CDR1 is SNHLY, CDR2 FYNNEI, per germline. The CDR3 protein is CASSEAVMFANTGELFF. The DNA of the CDR3 is TGTGCCAGCAGTGAAGCTGTCATGTTCGCGAACACCGGGGAGCTGTTTTTT.

The V gene is TRBV5-1, the J gene TRBJ1-2; D possibly corresponds to TRBD1 (6 bases). The germline gives CDR1 SGHRS, CDR2 YFSETQ. CDR3 length: 17 amino acids. The V end was cut by 0 bases, the J end by 5 bases, with 20 bases between. The CDR3 DNA reads as TGCGCCAGCAGCTTGGCCCCATCCAGGGACACCCGGTATGGCTACACCTTC. Protein product: CASSLAPSRDTRYGYTF.

The chain employs TRBV5-1 and TRBJ2-2; a weak D match, TRBD1 (5 bases). The V and J ends lost 9 bases and 1 base respectively, with 13 bases between them. CDR3 length: 14 residues. In germline, CDR1 is SGHRS, CDR2 YFSETQ. In DNA form, the CDR3 reads TGCGCCACCTCGGACAACTTGAACACCGGGGAGCTGTTTTTT. Translating gives CATSDNLNTGELFF. The full variable domain, completed using reference TRBV5-1 and TRBJ2-2, is KAGVTQTPRYLIKTRGQQVTLSCSPISGHRSVSWYQQTPGQGLQFLFEYFSETQRNKGNFPGRFSGRQFSNSRSEMNVSTLELGDSALYLCATSDNLNTGELFFGEGSRLTVL.

This clonotype turned up a few times. The chain is built from TRBV4-2 and TRBJ2-2, with 8 nucleotides matching TRBD2. The CDR3 sequence is 16 residues long. The junction had 12 bases not matched to a gene; V was cut back by 8 bases and J by 4 bases. Germline CDR1 LGHNA, CDR2 YNFKEQ. The CDR3 region is CASQAIGLAGTGELFF. CDR3 bases: TGTGCCAGCCAGGCTATCGGACTAGCAGGCACCGGGGAGCTGTTTTTT.

This clonotype showed up many times. J is TRBJ2-3 and V is TRBV20-1, with D possibly matching TRBD2 (6 bases). V gave up 5 bases and J gave up 4 bases, with 19 bases separating them. The CDR3 sequence is 15 residues long. Germline V gene lookup returns CDR1 DFQATT and CDR2 SNEGSKA (reference sequence). For the CDR3, the DNA is TGCAGTGCTCCCGGGCGGGACGAGATTTCAGATACGCAGTATTTT. It translates to CSAPGRDEISDTQYF.

In this sample, this clonotype turned up a few times. The V gene is TRBV18, the J gene TRBJ1-2; D uncertain. Per germline, CDR1 KGHSH and CDR2 LQKENI. V was trimmed by 0 bases and J by 1 base, leaving 12 bases between them. This CDR3 is 16 amino acids long. The CDR3 reads CASSPPSRIDNYGYTF. The CDR3 DNA follows: TGTGCCAGCTCACCACCGAGCCGGATAGATAACTATGGCTACACCTTC.

This clonotype was seen ten or more times. V usage is TRBV28 and J usage is TRBJ2-3, with 7 bases lining up with TRBD1. Trimming took 3 bases from V and 8 from J; bases not matched to a gene: 5. Germline CDR1 MDHEN, CDR2 SYDVKM. This CDR3 spans 13 amino acids. The DNA of the CDR3 is TGTGCCAGCAGTTTGGGACAGACACCTACGCAGTATTTT. The encoded protein is CASSLGQTPTQYF.

This rearrangement joins TRBV5-1 to TRBJ2-5; D gene uncertain. Trimming took off 1 base at V and 3 bases at J, with 16 bases between the two ends. Germline V gene sequence: CDR1 SGHRS, CDR2 YFSETQ. There are 16 residues in the CDR3. This CDR3 is CASSLSLRSREETQYF. CDR3 nucleotide sequence: TGCGCCAGCAGCTTGTCCCTGCGGAGCAGAGAAGAGACCCAGTACTTC.

As concerns this clonotype: This may be a read error: a much more frequent sequence differs by one nucleotide. The chain links TRBV7-9 to TRBJ2-5; 8 bases are a match to TRBD1. The V gene end was trimmed by 5 bases and the J gene end by 1 base; junction bases not matched to a gene: 9. The CDR3 has 16 amino acids. CDR1 is SEHNR and CDR2 is FQNEAQ in the germline V gene (reference sequence). The CDR3, as DNA: TGTGCCAGCAGCCATTGGAGCGACAGGGGCCAAGAGACCCAGTACTTC. Translating gives CASSHWSDRGQETQYF.

This clonotype was seen a handful of times. The rearrangement links TRBV7-2 to TRBJ1-2; the D is unclear. The CDR3 loop spans 12 amino acids. V shed 3 bases and J shed 8 bases, with 10 bases lying between them. The germline CDR1 and CDR2 sequences are SGHTA and FQGNSA. CDR3 coding DNA: TGTGCCAGCAGCTTTTCTGGCGAAGGCTACACCTTC. Amino acids: CASSFSGEGYTF.

This clonotype came up many times. J is TRBJ2-7 and V is TRBV5-6, with no clear D. V was pared by 6 bases and J by 6 bases, with 10 bases between. In germline, CDR1 is SGHDT, CDR2 YYEEEE. The CDR3 is 11 amino acids. The CDR3 loop reads CASNSFGEQYF. In nucleotides, the CDR3 is TGTGCCAGCAACTCGTTTGGCGAGCAGTACTTC.

The count of this clonotype is one. V and J are TRBV3-1 and TRBJ2-2; no firm D call. V was cut by 1 base and J by 1 base, with 4 bases left in between. Per germline, CDR1 LGHDT and CDR2 YNNKEL (reference sequence). This CDR3 is built from 14 residues. The CDR3 DNA is TGTGCCAGCAGCCAAGTCCTGAACACCGGGGAGCTGTTTTTT. Its translation is CASSQVLNTGELFF.

This clonotype occurred many times. The chain has TRBV7-6 and TRBJ1-1; D is unclear. Germline V gives CDR1 SGHVS, CDR2 FNYEAQ. V was clipped by 2 bases and J by 8 bases, with 15 bases between them. This CDR3 region has 14 residues. The CDR3 loop is CASSLSPGPGEAFF. Written as DNA, the CDR3 is TGTGCCAGCAGCTTAAGTCCCGGACCGGGAGAAGCTTTCTTT.

In its sample, this clonotype was seen many times. The rearrangement uses TRBV4-3 and TRBJ2-1, with TRBD1 matching 9 bases. Trimming took 1 base from V and 9 from J; bases not matched to a gene: 13. Germline CDR1 reads LGHNA; CDR2 reads YSLEER. The CDR3 is made up of 17 amino acids. This chain's CDR3 is CASSQAVGGTGNSEQFF. The CDR3 DNA is TGCGCCAGCAGCCAAGCCGTTGGCGGGACAGGGAATAGTGAGCAGTTCTTC.

This clonotype was picked up a small number of times. This chain links TRBV9 with TRBJ1-2, with TRBD1 as a possible D gene (6 bases). Germline assignment: CDR1 SGDLS and CDR2 YYNGEE. V was cut by 0 bases and J by 6 bases, with 9 bases left in between. This CDR3 is 13 amino acids long. The CDR3 loop is CASSVAGANGYTF. The DNA of the CDR3 is TGTGCCAGCAGCGTAGCAGGGGCTAATGGCTACACCTTC. Full variable domain (missing parts from reference TRBV9 and TRBJ1-2): DSGVTQTPKHLITATGQRVTLRCSPRSGDLSVYWYQQSLDQGLQFLIQYYNGEERAKGNILERFSAQQFPDLHSELNLSSLELGDSALYFCASSVAGANGYTFGSGTRLTVV.

This clonotype was seen a handful of times. V is TRBV20-1 and J is TRBJ1-5; D may be TRBD1 (5 bases). The CDR3 length is 19 residues. CDR1 is DFQATT and CDR2 is SNEGSKA in the germline V gene (reference sequence). The V end lost 0 bases, the J end lost 0 bases, and 21 bases lay between the germline ends. This CDR3 is CSARDPAVGKGYSNQPQHF. The CDR3 nucleotides are TGCAGTGCTAGAGATCCGGCGGTAGGGAAGGGGTATAGCAATCAGCCCCAGCATTTT.

The CDR3 sequence is CASNEWRSEAFF. In DNA, the CDR3 is TGTGCCAGCAATGAATGGCGGAGTGAAGCTTTCTTT. V is TRBV9 and J is TRBJ1-1; D is undetermined. The germline V and J ends were trimmed by 6 bases and 7 bases, with 13 bases remaining between them. The CDR3 totals 12 residues. Germline CDR1 reads SGDLS; CDR2 reads YYNGEE.

Only a few counts were recorded for this clonotype. The chain combines TRBV27 with TRBJ2-7; a weak D match, TRBD2 (5 bases). Deletions cut 6 bases from V and 3 bases from J, with 12 bases between. The CDR3 is 13 amino acids. The germline CDR1 and CDR2 sequences are MNHEY and SMNVEV (reference sequence). The CDR3 loop is CASRTNVGYEQYF. CDR3 in DNA: TGTGCCAGCAGGACTAATGTGGGCTACGAGCAGTACTTC.

The sample holds many counts of this clonotype. The genes are TRBV29-1 and TRBJ2-3; no definite D call. V lost 2 bases to trimming and J lost 2 bases, with 11 bases between them. Germline V gene sequence: CDR1 SQVTM, CDR2 ANQGSEA. The CDR3 is made up of 14 amino acids. The CDR3 DNA reads TGCAGCGTTGAAAGACCTCCCGTCACAGATACGCAGTATTTT. This gives the protein CSVERPPVTDTQYF.

This clonotype was detected only a few times. The J gene is TRBJ2-3, the V gene TRBV7-2, with a weak D call TRBD2 (6 bases). This CDR3 comprises 14 residues. Germline V CDR1 and CDR2: SGHTA, FQGNSA. V was cut by 2 bases and J by 5 bases, with 11 bases left in between. CDR3 DNA sequence: TGTGCCAGCAGCTTATTACTAGCAGGAGATACGCAGTATTTT. Its protein is CASSLLLAGDTQYF.

V usage is TRBV18 and J usage is TRBJ2-7; a possible D gene is TRBD2 (5 bases). The CDR3 contains 14 residues. CDR1 is KGHSH and CDR2 is LQKENI in the germline V gene. Trimming left V 4 bases short and J 3 bases short, with 13 bases between. The DNA for the CDR3 is TGTGCCAGCTCACTAAGACTATTTGGCTACGAGCAGTACTTC. Translation gives CASSLRLFGYEQYF.